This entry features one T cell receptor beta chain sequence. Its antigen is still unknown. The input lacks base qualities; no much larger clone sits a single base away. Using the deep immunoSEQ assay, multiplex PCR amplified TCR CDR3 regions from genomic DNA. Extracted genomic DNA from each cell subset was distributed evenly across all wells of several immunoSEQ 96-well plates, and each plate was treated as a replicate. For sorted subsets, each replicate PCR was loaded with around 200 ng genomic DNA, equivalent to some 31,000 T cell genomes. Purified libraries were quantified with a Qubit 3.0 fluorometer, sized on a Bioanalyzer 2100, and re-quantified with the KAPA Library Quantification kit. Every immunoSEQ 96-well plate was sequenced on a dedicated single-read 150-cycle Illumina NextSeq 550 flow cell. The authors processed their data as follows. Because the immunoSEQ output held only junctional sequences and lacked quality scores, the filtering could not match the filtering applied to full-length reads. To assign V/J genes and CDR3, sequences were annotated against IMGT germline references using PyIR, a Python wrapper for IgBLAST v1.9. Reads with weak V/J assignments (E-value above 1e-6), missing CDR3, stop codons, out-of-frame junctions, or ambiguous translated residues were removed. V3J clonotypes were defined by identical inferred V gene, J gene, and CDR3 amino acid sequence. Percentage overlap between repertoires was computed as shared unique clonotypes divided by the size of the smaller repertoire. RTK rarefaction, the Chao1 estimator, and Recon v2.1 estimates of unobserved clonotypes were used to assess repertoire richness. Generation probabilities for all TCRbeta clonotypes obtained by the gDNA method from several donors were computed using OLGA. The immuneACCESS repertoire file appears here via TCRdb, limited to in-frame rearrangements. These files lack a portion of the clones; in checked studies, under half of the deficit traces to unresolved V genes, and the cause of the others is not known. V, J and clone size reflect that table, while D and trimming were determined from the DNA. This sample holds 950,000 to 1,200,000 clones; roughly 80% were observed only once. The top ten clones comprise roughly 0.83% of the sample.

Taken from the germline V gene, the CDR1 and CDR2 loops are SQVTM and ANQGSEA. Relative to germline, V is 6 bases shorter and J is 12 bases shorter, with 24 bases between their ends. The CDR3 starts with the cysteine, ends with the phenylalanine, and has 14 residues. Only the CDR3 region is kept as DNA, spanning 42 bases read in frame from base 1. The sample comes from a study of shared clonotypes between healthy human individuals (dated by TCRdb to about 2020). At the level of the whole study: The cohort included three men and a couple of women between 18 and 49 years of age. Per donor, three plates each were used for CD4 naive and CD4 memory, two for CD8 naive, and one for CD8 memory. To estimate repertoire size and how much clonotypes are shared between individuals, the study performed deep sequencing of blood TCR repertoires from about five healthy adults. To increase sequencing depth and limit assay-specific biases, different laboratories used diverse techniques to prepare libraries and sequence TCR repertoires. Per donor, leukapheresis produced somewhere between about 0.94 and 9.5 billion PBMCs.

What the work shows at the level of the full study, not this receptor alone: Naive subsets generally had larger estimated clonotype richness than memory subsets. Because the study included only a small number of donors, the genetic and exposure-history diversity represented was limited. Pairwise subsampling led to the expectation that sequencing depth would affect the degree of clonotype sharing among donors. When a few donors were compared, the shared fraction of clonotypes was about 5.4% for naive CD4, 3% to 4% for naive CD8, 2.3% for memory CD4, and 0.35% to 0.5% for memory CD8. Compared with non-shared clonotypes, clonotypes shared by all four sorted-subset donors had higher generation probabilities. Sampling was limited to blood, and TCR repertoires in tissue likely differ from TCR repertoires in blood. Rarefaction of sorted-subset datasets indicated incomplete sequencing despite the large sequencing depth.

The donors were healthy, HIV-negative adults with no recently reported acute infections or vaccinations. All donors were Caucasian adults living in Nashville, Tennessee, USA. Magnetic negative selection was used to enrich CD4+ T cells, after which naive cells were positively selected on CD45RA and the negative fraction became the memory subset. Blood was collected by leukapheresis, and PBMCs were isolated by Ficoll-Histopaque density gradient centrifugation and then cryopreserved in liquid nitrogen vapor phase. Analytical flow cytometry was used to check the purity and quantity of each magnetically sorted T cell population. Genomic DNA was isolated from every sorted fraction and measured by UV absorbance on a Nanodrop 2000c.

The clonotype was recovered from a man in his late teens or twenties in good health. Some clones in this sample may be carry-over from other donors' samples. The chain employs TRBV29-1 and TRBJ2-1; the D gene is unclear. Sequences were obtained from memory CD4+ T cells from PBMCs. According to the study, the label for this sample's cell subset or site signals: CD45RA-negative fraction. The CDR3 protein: CSVPLWQDLRGQFF. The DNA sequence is TGCAGCGTCCCGTTATGGCAGGACCTTCGTGGGCAGTTCTTC.